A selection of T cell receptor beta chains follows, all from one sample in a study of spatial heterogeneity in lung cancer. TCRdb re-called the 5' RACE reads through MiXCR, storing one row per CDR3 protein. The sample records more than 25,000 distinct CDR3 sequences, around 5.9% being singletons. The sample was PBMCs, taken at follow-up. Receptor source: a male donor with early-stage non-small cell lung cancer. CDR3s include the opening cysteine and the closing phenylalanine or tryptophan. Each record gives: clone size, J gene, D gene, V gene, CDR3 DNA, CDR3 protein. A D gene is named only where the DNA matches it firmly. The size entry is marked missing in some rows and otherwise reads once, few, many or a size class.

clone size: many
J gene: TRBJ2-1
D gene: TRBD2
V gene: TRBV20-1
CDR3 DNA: TGCAGTGCTAGACGACACCTGGGGGGGAATGAGCAGTTCTTC
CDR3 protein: CSARRHLGGNEQFF

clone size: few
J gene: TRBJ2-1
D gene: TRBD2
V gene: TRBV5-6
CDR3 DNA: TGTGCCAGCAGCACGGGACTAGCGGGAGGGCCGGGTTGGTACAATGAGCAGTTCTTC
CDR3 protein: CASSTGLAGGPGWYNEQFF

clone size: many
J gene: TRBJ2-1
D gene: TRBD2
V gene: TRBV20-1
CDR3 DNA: TGCAGTGCTATCCTAGCGGGAATCGATGAGCAGTTCTTC
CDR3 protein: CSAILAGIDEQFF

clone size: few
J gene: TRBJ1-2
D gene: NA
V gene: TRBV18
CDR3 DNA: TGTGCCAGCTCACCTTTCACAGGCGGCATCGCTAACTATGGCTACACCTTC
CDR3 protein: CASSPFTGGIANYGYTF

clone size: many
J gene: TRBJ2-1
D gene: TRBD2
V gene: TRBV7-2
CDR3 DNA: TGTGCCAGCAGCTTAGAACTAGCGGATTACAATGAGCAGTTCTTC
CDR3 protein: CASSLELADYNEQFF

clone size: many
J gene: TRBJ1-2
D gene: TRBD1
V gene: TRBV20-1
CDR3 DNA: TGCAGTGCTAGCCCGGGACAGGGGTTTGATGGCTACACCTTC
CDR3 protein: CSASPGQGFDGYTF

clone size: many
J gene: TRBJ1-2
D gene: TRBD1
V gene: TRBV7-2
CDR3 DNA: TGTGCCAGCAGGCGCATCGGACAGGGGGGCTCTGGCTACACCTTC
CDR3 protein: CASRRIGQGGSGYTF

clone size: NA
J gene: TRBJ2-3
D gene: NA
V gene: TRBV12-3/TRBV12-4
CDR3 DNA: TGTGCCAGCAGCCCAGGGGGGACAGATACGCAGTATTTT
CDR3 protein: CASSPGGTDTQYF

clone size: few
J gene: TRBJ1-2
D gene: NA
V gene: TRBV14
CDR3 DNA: TGTGCCAGCAGCCAAGATTTAAGGCTTAGGGATGGCTACACCTTC
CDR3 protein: CASSQDLRLRDGYTF

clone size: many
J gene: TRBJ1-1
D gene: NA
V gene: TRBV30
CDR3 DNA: TGTGCCTACCACTCAAAGGTTGGCACTGAAGCTTTCTTT
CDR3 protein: CAYHSKVGTEAFF

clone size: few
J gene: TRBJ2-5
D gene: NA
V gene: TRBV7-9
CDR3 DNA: TGTGCCAGCAGCTCGGCCCCCCTAGGGCCCCAATCACAAGAGACCCAGTACTTC
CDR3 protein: CASSSAPLGPQSQETQYF

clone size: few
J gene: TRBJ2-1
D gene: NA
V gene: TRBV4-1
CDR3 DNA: TGCGCCAGCAGCCAAGGAGTTCCGAGGGAAATTAAGTTCTTC
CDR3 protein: CASSQGVPREIKFF

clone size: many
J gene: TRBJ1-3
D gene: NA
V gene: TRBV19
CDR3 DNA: TGTGCCAGCGGCCGGGACGGGGACTCTGGAAACACCATATATTTT
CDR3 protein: CASGRDGDSGNTIYF

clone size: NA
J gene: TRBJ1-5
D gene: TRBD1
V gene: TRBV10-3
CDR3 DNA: TGTGCCATCAGAGACAGGGCCGATCAGCCCCAGCATTTT
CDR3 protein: CAIRDRADQPQHF

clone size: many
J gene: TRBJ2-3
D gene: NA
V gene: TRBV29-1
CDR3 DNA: TGCAGTTCTCCCGGGGCAGGGGCCGGAGATACGCAGTATTTT
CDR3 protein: CSSPGAGAGDTQYF

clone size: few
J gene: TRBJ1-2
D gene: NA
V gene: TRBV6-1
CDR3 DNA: TGTGCCAGCAGTGAAATTGGCAGACCAAACTATGGCTACACCTTC
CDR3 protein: CASSEIGRPNYGYTF

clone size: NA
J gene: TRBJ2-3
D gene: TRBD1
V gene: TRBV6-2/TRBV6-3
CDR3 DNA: TGTGCCAGCAGGGCCCAACAGGGGGGAGGCACAGATACGCAGTATTTT
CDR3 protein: CASRAQQGGGTDTQYF

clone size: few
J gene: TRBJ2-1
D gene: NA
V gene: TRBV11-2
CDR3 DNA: TGTGCCAGCAGCTTAGCGGGGGTAAACTACAATGAGCAGTTCTTC
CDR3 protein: CASSLAGVNYNEQFF

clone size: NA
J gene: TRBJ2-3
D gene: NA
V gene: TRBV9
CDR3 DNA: TGTGCCAGCAGCGTAGCGGGTACGCAGTATTTT
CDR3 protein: CASSVAGTQYF

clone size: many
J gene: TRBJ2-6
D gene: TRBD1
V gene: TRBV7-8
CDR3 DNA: TGTGCCAGCAGCGATCCCGGGACAGGCCTTATCTCTGGGGCCAACGTCCTGACTTTC
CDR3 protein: CASSDPGTGLISGANVLTF

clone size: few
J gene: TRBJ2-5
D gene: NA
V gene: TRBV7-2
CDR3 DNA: TGTGCCAGCAGCTATTACGGGGTGCAAGAGACCCAGTACTTC
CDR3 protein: CASSYYGVQETQYF

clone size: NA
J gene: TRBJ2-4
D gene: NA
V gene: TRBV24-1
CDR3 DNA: TGTGCCACCAGTGACCCCGGAACGGTGGACATTCAGTACTTC
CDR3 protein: CATSDPGTVDIQYF

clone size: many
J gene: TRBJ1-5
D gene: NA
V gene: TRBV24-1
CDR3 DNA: TGTGCCACCAGTTCCTCAAGCAATCAGCCCCAGCATTTT
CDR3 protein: CATSSSSNQPQHF

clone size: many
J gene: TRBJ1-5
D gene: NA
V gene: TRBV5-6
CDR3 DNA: TGTGCCAGCAGCTTGTTAGGAGGGCAAGGTGGCAATCAGCCCCAGCATTTT
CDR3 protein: CASSLLGGQGGNQPQHF

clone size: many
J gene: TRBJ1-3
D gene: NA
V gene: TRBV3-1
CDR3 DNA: TGTGCCAGCCACTCCGACGGAAACACCATATATTTT
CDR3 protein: CASHSDGNTIYF

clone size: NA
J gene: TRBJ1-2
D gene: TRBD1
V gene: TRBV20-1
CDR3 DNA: TGCAGTGCTCTCACCATAGGACAGGGCCTTAACGGCTACACCTTC
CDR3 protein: CSALTIGQGLNGYTF

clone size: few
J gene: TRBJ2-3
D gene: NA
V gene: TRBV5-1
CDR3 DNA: TGCGCCAGCAGCTTGGTGTCACAGGGCGAGACGCAGTATTTT
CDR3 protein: CASSLVSQGETQYF

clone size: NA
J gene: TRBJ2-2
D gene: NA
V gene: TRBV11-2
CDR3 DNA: TGTGCCAGCAGCTCTGCCGGGGCCGCGAACACCGGGGAGCTGTTTTTT
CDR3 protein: CASSSAGAANTGELFF

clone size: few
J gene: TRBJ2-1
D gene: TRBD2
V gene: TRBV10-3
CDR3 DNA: TGTGCCATCAAGGGACTAGCGGGGATCTCCGATGAGCAGTTCTTC
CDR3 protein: CAIKGLAGISDEQFF

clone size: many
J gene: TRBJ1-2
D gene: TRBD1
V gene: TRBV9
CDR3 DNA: TGTGCCAGCAGCGGCAGGGGGGTCTATGGCTACACCTTC
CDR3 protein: CASSGRGVYGYTF

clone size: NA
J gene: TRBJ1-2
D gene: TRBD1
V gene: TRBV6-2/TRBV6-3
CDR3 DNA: TGTGCCGGCAGGCGCTCAGGGACAGGGGGCGGCTACACCTTC
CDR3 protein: CAGRRSGTGGGYTF

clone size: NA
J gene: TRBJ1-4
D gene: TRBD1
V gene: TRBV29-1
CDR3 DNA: TGCAGCGTTGGGGACAGGTTTTCAGGGAATGAAAAACTGTTTTTT
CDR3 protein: CSVGDRFSGNEKLFF

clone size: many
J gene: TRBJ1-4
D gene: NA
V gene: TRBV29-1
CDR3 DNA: TGCAGCGTTGCGGTCCAGGAGTGGGAAAAACTGTTTTTT
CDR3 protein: CSVAVQEWEKLFF

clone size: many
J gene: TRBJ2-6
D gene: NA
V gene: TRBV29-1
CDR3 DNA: TGCAGCGTCGGGGTGGGGTCTGGGGCCAACGTCCTGACTTTC
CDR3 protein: CSVGVGSGANVLTF

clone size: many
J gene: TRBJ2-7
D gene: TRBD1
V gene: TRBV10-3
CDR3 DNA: TGTGCCATCAGCCCTACTAAGGACAGGGCAAACGAGCAGTACTTC
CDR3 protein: CAISPTKDRANEQYF

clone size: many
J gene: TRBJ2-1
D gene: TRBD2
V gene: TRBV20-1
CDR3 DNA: TGCAGTGCTAGAGATGAAAAGCGGGGTTACTACAATGAGCAGTTCTTC
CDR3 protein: CSARDEKRGYYNEQFF

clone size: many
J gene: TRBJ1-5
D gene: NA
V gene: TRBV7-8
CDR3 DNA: TGTGCCAGCAACCGAGGGGGTAGCAATCAGCCCCAGCATTTT
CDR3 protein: CASNRGGSNQPQHF

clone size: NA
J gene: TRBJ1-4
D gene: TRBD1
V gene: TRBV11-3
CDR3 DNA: TGTGCCAGCAGCTTCAGCGGGACCCCAGGGGGAAAACTGTTTTTT
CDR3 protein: CASSFSGTPGGKLFF

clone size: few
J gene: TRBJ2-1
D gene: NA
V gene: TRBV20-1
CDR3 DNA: TGCAGCGCAAGACTTGTCTCCTACAATGAGCAGTTCTTC
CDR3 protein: CSARLVSYNEQFF

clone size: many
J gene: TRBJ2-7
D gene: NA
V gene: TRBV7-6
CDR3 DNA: TGTGCCAGCAGCTTAGCCCGGGGCCGACCCTACGAGCAGTACTTC
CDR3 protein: CASSLARGRPYEQYF

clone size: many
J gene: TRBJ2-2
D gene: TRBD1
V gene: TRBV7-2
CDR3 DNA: TGTGCCAGCAGCCGACAGGGGGCTAACGGGGAGCTGTTTTTT
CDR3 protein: CASSRQGANGELFF

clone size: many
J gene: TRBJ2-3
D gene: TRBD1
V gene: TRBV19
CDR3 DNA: TGTGCCAGTAGTGGAGGGACAGGGGCAGATACGCAGTATTTT
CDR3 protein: CASSGGTGADTQYF

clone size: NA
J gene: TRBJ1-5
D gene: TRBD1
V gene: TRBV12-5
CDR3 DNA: TGTGCTAGTGGTTTGGGGACAGGGGATCAGCCCCAGCATTTT
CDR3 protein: CASGLGTGDQPQHF

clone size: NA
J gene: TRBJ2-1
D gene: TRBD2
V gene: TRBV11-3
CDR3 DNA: TGTGCCAGCAGCTCTGAGACCGGGACTAGCGGGAGACCCAATGAGCAGTTCTTC
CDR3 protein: CASSSETGTSGRPNEQFF

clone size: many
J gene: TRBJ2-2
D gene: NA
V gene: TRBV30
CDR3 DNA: TGTGCCTGGATGGCAGGGGAGCCCGGGGAGCTGTTTTTT
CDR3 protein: CAWMAGEPGELFF

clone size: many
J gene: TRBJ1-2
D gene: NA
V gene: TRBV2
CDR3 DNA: TGTGCCAGCAGTGAATTCTTAGCAGGTTATGGCTACACCTTC
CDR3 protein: CASSEFLAGYGYTF